What follows are 14 T cell receptor beta chains derived from one specimen sequenced in a study of chemoradiotherapy in HPV16-positive cancers (dated by TCRdb to 2021 to 2024). Receptor libraries were prepared by the immunoSEQ multiplex PCR assay. Entries here come from immuneACCESS through TCRdb and include only in-frame sequences with V and J called. Some clones fail to appear in such tables; in the studies checked, an unresolved V gene covers under half of the shortfall, and the cause of the remainder is unknown. In all, the sample holds 5,900 or so clones, and roughly 80% of those were seen once. The top ten clonotypes cover over 5.5% of the sample. The sequences come from tumor tissue, collected from a patient who underwent chemoradiotherapy. These receptors were collected from a human donor with HPV-associated anogenital cancer.

This clone was counted once. This sequence joins TRBV19 and TRBJ1-3; 7 nucleotides align to TRBD1. CDR3 length: 15 amino acids. J was trimmed by 0 bases and V by 6 bases; bases with no gene match: 5. Germline V lookup: CDR1 LNHDA, CDR2 SQIVND (reference sequence). The CDR3: CASRQQGNSGNTIYF. The CDR3 nucleotides read TGTGCCAGTAGGCAACAGGGGAACTCTGGAAACACCATATATTTT.

This clone occurred a few times. The genes are TRBV4-2 and TRBJ1-5; 8 bases align to TRBD1. This CDR3 spans 15 amino acids. Germline lookup yields CDR1 LGHNA and CDR2 YNFKEQ. V trimming: 0 bases; J trimming: 9 bases; junction bases outside the gene matches: 7. This CDR3 reads CASSQDRTGGGPQHF. CDR3 DNA: TGTGCCAGCAGCCAAGATCGAACAGGGGGAGGGCCCCAGCATTTT.

This chain links TRBV7-9 with TRBJ1-3; weak D call: TRBD1 (5 bases). V lost 4 bases, J lost 1 base, and 14 bases lay in between. The CDR3 is made up of 16 amino acids. The germline CDR1 and CDR2 sequences are SEHNR and FQNEAQ (reference sequence). In nucleotides, the CDR3 is TGTGCCAGCAGCTCCTTGGAGACAGTATCTGGAAACACCATATATTTT. Its translation: CASSSLETVSGNTIYF.

This clone came up once. V usage is TRBV5-1 and J usage is TRBJ1-4; 9 bases align to TRBD1. Germline CDR1 reads SGHRS; CDR2 reads YFSETQ. The CDR3 totals 19 residues. Unmatched junction bases numbered 15, after V lost 4 bases and J lost 2 bases. The CDR3 DNA follows: TGCGCCAGCAGCCTCGGGCTGGGACAGGGAGATTCGACTAATGAAAAACTGTTTTTT. This encodes CASSLGLGQGDSTNEKLFF.

The gene calls are TRBV4-3 and TRBJ2-5; D might be TRBD2 (6 bases). Germline V gives CDR1 LGHNA, CDR2 YSLEER. V lost 4 bases and J lost 2, with 17 bases in between. The CDR3 loop spans 16 amino acids. CDR3 coding DNA: TGCGCCAGCAGCCTTCGGTGGAGGGGCACACAAGAGACCCAGTACTTC. Protein product: CASSLRWRGTQETQYF.

In DNA form, the CDR3 reads TGTGCCAGCAGCCCCGGGGGGGCCCCAGATACGCAGTATTTT. Translated: CASSPGGAPDTQYF. The chain carries TRBV9 and TRBJ2-3; TRBD2 matches 8 bases. J lost 4 bases, V lost 4 bases, and 5 bases had no gene match. This CDR3 comprises 14 residues. The V gene's germline CDR1 is SGDLS and CDR2 YYNGEE.

The CDR3 region has the DNA TGTGCCAGTAGCGCCCGACAGGGCGCCCAGCCCCAGCATTTT. Its translation is CASSARQGAQPQHF. The chain has TRBV19 and TRBJ1-5, with 7 bases identical to TRBD1. The CDR3 has 14 amino acids. Per germline, CDR1 LNHDA and CDR2 SQIVND (reference sequence). V shed 6 bases, J shed 7 bases, and the junction held 9 bases outside the gene matches. Full variable domain (remainder filled in from reference TRBV19 and TRBJ1-5): DGGITQSPKYLFRKEGQNVTLSCEQNLNHDAMYWYRQDPGQGLRLIYYSQIVNDFQKGDIAEGYSVSREKKESFPLTVTSAQKNPTAFYLCASSARQGAQPQHFGDGTRLSIL.

This chain uses TRBV6-6 with TRBJ2-3; possible D gene TRBD1, 6 bases. Trimming stripped 2 bases from V and 2 bases from J, with 8 bases between. Germline CDR1 and CDR2: MNHNY and SVGAGI (reference sequence). The length of the CDR3 is 14 residues. The CDR3 protein is CASSYGQYTDTQYF. The CDR3 DNA reads TGTGCCAGCAGTTACGGACAGTACACAGATACGCAGTATTTT.

The rearrangement links TRBV27 to TRBJ1-6; D not resolved. This CDR3 has 21 amino acids. With 2 bases removed from V and 0 bases from J, the gap between germline ends came to 23 bases. Looked up from germline, CDR1 is MNHEY and CDR2 is SMNVEV (reference sequence). The CDR3 is CASSLIWERRENSSYNSPLHF. The CDR3 DNA follows: TGTGCCAGCAGTTTAATTTGGGAGAGACGAGAAAATAGCTCCTATAATTCACCCCTCCACTTT.

The table lists this clone with a count of one. The chain is built from TRBV6-5 and TRBJ1-2; TRBD1 matches 7 bases. This CDR3 region has 16 residues. Per the germline V gene, CDR1 is MNHEY and CDR2 is SVGAGI. Losses at the gene ends were 2 bases for V and 0 bases for J; bases not matched to a gene: 6. CDR3 DNA sequence: TGTGCCAGCAGTTACCTCGGACAGGCGGCTAACTATGGCTACACCTTC. It is translated as CASSYLGQAANYGYTF.

This chain connects TRBV28 to TRBJ1-1, with 8 positions matching TRBD1. The germline gives CDR1 MDHEN, CDR2 SYDVKM. The V gene end was trimmed by 4 bases and the J gene end by 1 base; junction bases not matched to a gene: 5. The CDR3 consists of 15 residues. The CDR3 DNA follows: TGTGCCAGCAGTTCCCAGGGGGCAGGGAACACTGAAGCTTTCTTT. Encoded protein: CASSSQGAGNTEAFF. The entire variable domain, with the rest obtained from reference TRBV28 and TRBJ1-1, is as follows: DVKVTQSSRYLVKRTGEKVFLECVQDMDHENMFWYRQDPGLGLRLIYFSYDVKMKEKGDIPEGYSVSREKKERFSLILESASTNQTSMYLCASSSQGAGNTEAFFGQGTRLTVV.

This sequence joins TRBV6-1 and TRBJ1-4; TRBD1 matches 10 bases. V shed 2 bases and J 0 bases; nucleotides not matched to a gene: 15. Germline values: CDR1 MNHNS, CDR2 SASEGT. The CDR3 runs 21 residues. The CDR3 reads CASSERPGQGFFVATNEKLFF. For the CDR3, the DNA is TGTGCCAGCAGTGAAAGGCCGGGACAGGGGTTTTTTGTCGCAACTAATGAAAAACTGTTTTTT.

This sequence joins TRBV7-3 and TRBJ2-3; weak D call: TRBD1 (5 bases). Trimming removed 5 bases from V and 2 bases from J, with 14 bases in between. The V gene's germline CDR1 is SGHTA and CDR2 FQGTGA. The CDR3 is made up of 15 amino acids. CDR3: CASSPTLGDTDTQYF. The CDR3 DNA sequence: TGTGCCAGCAGCCCAACGCTAGGGGACACAGATACGCAGTATTTT.

The chain joins TRBV28 to TRBJ2-2; TRBD2 matches at 9 bases. The germline V gene encodes CDR1 MDHEN and CDR2 SYDVKM. V shed 6 bases, J shed 11 bases, and the junction held 13 bases outside the gene matches. This CDR3 contains 15 residues. The CDR3 DNA reads TGTGCCAGCAGATCGGGGGCGGGGGGGCCACGTGAGCTGTTTTTT. Protein product: CASRSGAGGPRELFF.